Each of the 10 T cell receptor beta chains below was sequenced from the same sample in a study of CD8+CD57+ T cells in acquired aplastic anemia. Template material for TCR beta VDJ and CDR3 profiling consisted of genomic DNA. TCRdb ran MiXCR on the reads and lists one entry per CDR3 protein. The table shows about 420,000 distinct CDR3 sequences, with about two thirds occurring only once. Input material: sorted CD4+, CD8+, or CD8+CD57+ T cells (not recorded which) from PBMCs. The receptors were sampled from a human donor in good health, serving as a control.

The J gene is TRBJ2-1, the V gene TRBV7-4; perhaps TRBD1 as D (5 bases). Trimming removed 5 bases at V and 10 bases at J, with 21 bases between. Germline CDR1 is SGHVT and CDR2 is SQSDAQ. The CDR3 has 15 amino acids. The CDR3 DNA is TGTGCCAGCAGCAGAGAGTCAGCTGGGGCTAACGAGCAGTTCTTC. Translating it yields CASSRESAGANEQFF.

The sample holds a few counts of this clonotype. The CDR3 DNA follows: TGTGCCAGCAGCGTCTCCGGGACAGACGAGCAGTACTTC. Encoded protein: CASSVSGTDEQYF. This chain uses TRBV7-8 with TRBJ2-7; 7 nucleotides match TRBD1. The ends lost 5 bases at V and 5 bases at J; junction bases unmatched: 6. Germline V gene lookup returns CDR1 SGHVS and CDR2 FQNEAQ. The length of the CDR3 is 13 residues. The full variable domain, completed using reference TRBV7-8 and TRBJ2-7, is GAGVSQSPRYKVAKRGQDVALRCDPISGHVSLFWYQQALGQGPEFLTYFQNEAQLDKSGLPSDRFFAERPEGSVSTLKIQRTQQEDSAVYLCASSVSGTDEQYFGPGTRLTVT.

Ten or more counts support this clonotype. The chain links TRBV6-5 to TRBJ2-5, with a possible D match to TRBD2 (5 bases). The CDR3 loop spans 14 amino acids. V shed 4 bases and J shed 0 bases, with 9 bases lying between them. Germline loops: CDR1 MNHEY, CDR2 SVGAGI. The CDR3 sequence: CASSLDGDQETQYF. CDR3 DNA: TGTGCCAGCAGTTTGGACGGGGACCAAGAGACCCAGTACTTC.

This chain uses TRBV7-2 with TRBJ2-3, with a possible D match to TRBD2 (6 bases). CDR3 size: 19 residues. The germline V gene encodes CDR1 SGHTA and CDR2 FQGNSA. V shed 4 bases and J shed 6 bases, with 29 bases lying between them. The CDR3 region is CASSSITSGRYEQTDTQYF. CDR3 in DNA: TGTGCCAGCAGCTCTATCACCTCGGGGAGGTACGAGCAGACGGATACGCAGTATTTT. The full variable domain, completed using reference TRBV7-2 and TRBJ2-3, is GAGVSQSPSNKVTEKGKDVELRCDPISGHTALYWYRQSLGQGLEFLIYFQGNSAPDKSGLPSDRFSAERTGGSVSTLTIQRTQQEDSAVYLCASSSITSGRYEQTDTQYFGPGTRLTVL.

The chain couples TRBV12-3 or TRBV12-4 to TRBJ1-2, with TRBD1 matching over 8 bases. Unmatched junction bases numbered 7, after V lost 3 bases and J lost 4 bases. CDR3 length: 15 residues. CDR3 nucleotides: TGTGCCAGCAGTTTCTCGGGACAGGACCTCTATGGCTACACCTTC. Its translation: CASSFSGQDLYGYTF.

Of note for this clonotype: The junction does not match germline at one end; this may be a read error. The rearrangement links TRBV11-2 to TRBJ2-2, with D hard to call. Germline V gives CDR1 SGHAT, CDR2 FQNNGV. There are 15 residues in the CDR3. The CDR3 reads CASSSLGWNTGELFF. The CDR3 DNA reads TGCGCCAGCAGTTCCCTTGGGTGGAACACCGGGGAGCTGTTTTTT.

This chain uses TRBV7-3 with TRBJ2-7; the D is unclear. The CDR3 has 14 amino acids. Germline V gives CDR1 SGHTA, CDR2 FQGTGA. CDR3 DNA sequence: TGTGCCAGCAGCTTAGACATAAGTCAGCCCCAGCATTATGTC. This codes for CASSLDISQPQHYV.

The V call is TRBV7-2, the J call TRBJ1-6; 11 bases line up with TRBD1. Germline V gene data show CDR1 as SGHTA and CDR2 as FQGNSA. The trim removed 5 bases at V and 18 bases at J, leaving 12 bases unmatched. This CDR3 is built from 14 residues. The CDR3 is CASSPETGTGGGHF. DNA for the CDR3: TGTGCCAGCAGCCCAGAAACCGGGACAGGGGGTGGCCACTTT. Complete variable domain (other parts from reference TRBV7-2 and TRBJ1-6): GAGVSQSPSNKVTEKGKDVELRCDPISGHTALYWYRQSLGQGLEFLIYFQGNSAPDKSGLPSDRFSAERTGGSVSTLTIQRTQQEDSAVYLCASSPETGTGGGHFGNGTRLTVT.

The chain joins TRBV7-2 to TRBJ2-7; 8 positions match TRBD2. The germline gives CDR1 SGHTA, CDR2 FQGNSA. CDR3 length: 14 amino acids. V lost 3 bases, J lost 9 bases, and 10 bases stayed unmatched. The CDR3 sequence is CASSFGTGGRAQYF. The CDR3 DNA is TGTGCCAGCAGCTTCGGGACGGGGGGGCGGGCGCAGTACTTC.

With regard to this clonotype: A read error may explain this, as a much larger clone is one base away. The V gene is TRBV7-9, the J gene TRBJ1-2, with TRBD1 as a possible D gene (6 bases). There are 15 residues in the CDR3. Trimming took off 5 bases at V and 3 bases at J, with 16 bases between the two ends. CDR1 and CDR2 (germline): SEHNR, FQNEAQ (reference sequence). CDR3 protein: CASSRDIHGDYGYTF. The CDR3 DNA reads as TGTGCCAGCAGCCGGGACATCCACGGGGACTATGGCTACACCTTC.